The sequence of this TCR beta chain was determined in a study of shared clonotypes between healthy human individuals. CD45RO-negative, CCR7-selected cells formed the naive CD8 fraction, which excluded terminally differentiated effector memory CD45RA+ cells. Comment on this clone: Antigen: not known.

Study-level points and caveats: Sequencing depth was predicted to influence how clonotypes are shared among donors.

Profiled with immunoSEQ multiplex PCR; TCRdb holds only in-frame clones, not every one. In the table there are some 2.1 million clones, over 85% of which are singletons. CDR3 length equals 14 residues. V lost 1 base to trimming and J lost 1 base, with 8 bases between them. Germline V gene sequence: CDR1 SGHDT, CDR2 YYEEEE. The sample was naive CD8+ T cells sorted from blood. The J gene is TRBJ1-1, the V gene TRBV5-6; no clear D. This TCR was sampled from a man younger than 30 in good health. CDR3 residues: CASSLFLENTEAFF. CDR3 bases: TGTGCCAGCAGCTTGTTTTTGGAGAACACTGAAGCTTTCTTT. Combining the CDR3 with reference TRBV5-6 and TRBJ1-1 gives the whole variable domain DAGVTQSPTHLIKTRGQQVTLRCSPKSGHDTVSWYQQALGQGPQFIFQYYEEEERQRGNFPDRFSGHQFPNYSSELNVNALLLGDSALYLCASSLFLENTEAFFGQGTRLTVV.